This TCR beta chain was recovered during a study of Graves' ophthalmopathy and Graves' hyperthyroidism (dated by TCRdb to 2017 to 2018). In the study overall: Peripheral blood samples were taken at the time of initial diagnosis, before any treatment was given. TCR beta repertoire signatures were used to distinguish Graves' ophthalmopathy from Graves' hyperthyroidism and to predict progression to ophthalmopathy. Following sample collection, hyperthyroidism patients were given methimazole at a starting dose of 30 mg daily, and ophthalmopathy patients were given high-dose intravenous methylprednisolone. The independent validation cohort included 18 to 20 hyperthyroidism patients plus 17 patients who later progressed from hyperthyroidism to ophthalmopathy. A discovery set of 95 to 100 patients (around 44 ophthalmopathy, about 59 stable hyperthyroidism) was enrolled to explore V-J signatures distinguishing ophthalmopathy from hyperthyroidism. In total, approximately 140 blood samples were TCR-sequenced: 40 to 45 ophthalmopathy, under 80 hyperthyroidism and around 17 hyperthyroidism-to-ophthalmopathy patients. In more than 5 hyperthyroidism patients, the T-cell repertoire of thyroid tissue was compared with the T-cell repertoire of blood.

In regard to this clonotype: Its antigen is unknown. No quality values exist for individual bases; no much larger clone is one base distant.

TCR beta CDR3 regions were amplified from RNA transcripts for repertoire sequencing. A first-round RT-PCR used HTBI primers with the Qiagen OneStep RT-PCR kit, followed by a second-round multiplex PCR, size selection and purification. Libraries were sequenced on an Illumina HiSeq2000 using paired-end 100 bp reads. The authors processed their data as follows. SOAPnuke was used to process the reads, throwing out any read that had adapters, had uncalled bases, had a mean Phred below 15, or lacked an exact constant-primer or identifier match. High-quality paired reads were merged with COPE v1.2.5. Each unique nucleotide sequence was defined as a clonotype, and clonotypes were aligned to IMGT TRB V, D and J references with MiTCR v1.1. The analysis was limited to V-J combinations with a frequency above 0.0001, which together covered roughly 99% of the repertoires. A TCR clonal expansion and chaos score per V-J combination was defined as the ratio of F50 clonal expansion to chaos observed in the TCRdist matrix. Welch's t-statistics and random forest were used to reduce the features to roughly 14 V-J combinations, which were then used as input to a naive Bayes classifier. The Morisita-Horn index was used to measure how similar the thyroid and blood repertoires were. Through fastp at Q25 and MiXCR, TCRdb rebuilt clones from the public reads, retaining in-frame beta chains. Here each entry gathers all rows of one CDR3 protein and keeps the most common genes and DNA. These V and J calls rely on TCRdb rather than the paper's analysis. The sample yields about 740,000 distinct CDR3 sequences; roughly 40% were counted once. Of the sample, 44% falls within the top ten clones.

From cysteine to phenylalanine, the CDR3 is 16 amino acids long. The CDR3 DNA has 48 bases and is translated from base 1. V and J lose 0 bases and 10 bases, and a span of 16 bases separates them. CDR1 and CDR2, looked up from the germline V gene (reference sequence), are MNHNY and SVGAGI. Patients with ophthalmopathy had moderately to severely active disease, with a Clinical Activity Score of 3 or more, a NOSPECS grade of 4 or more, and a disease duration of less than 3 months. Patients with other autoimmune diseases, uncontrolled infections, pregnancy or lactation were excluded from the study. Clinical symptoms, serum thyroxine, TRAb, thyroid ultrasound and orbital computed tomography formed the basis of the diagnosis. Using Ficoll-Paque density gradient centrifugation, PBMCs were isolated from roughly 9.2 ml of fresh peripheral blood. Total RNA was extracted using Trizol reagent, and RNA quality was checked on an Agilent 2100 Bioanalyzer.

General findings and caveats noted by the study authors: In validation, the model predicted ophthalmopathy progression with more than 55% sensitivity and around 72% specificity; some 13 predicted patients were CT-confirmed with GO in a median of about 7.1 months. In cross-validation, the 13-signature model distinguished ophthalmopathy from stable hyperthyroidism with 85% to 90% sensitivity and nearly 82% specificity, and in the test set the corresponding values were roughly 80% and 76%. Most of the expanded thyroid clonotypes with a frequency above 0.001 were also detected in blood, and it was suggested that the thyroid immune response may be reflected by blood repertoires. Sample size was not predetermined statistically, and investigators were not blinded to group allocation.

This sequence originates from an adult man with Graves' ophthalmopathy. What was sequenced was peripheral blood. Rearrangement joined TRBV6-6 to TRBJ1-6, with no confidently assigned D gene. The nucleotide sequence is TGTGCCAGCAGTTACTCTTCAAGACCCTCCTCGTCACCCCTCCACTTT. This sequence encodes CASSYSSRPSSSPLHF.